Given below is one T cell receptor beta chain in context. The data were taken from a study of shared clonotypes between healthy human individuals. Looking at the study overall: Aged between 18 and 49, the donors were a couple of women and three men.

The CDR3 loop spans 17 amino acids. Germline assignment: CDR1 MNHNS and CDR2 SASEGT. With V trimmed by 0 bases and J by 5 bases, 8 bases remained unmatched. Libraries were prepared by immunoSEQ multiplex PCR; TCRdb keeps only in-frame clonotypes and omits some of them. Of approximately 2.5 million clones listed, around 94% are singletons. This sequence originates from a man aged 18 to 29 in good health. Sequencing was performed on naive CD4+ T cells sorted from blood. The subset is: CD45RA+ positively selected. The genes are TRBV6-1 and TRBJ1-3; 9 bases map to TRBD1. The CDR3 reads CASSEAGTGYTRNTIYF. CDR3 nucleotides: TGTGCCAGCAGTGAAGCCGGGACAGGGTATACTAGAAACACCATATATTTT.